Sequencing of this T cell receptor beta chain was carried out in a study of blood T cells in healthy people across ages. Across the study: About one barcoded beta molecule per two T cells was the capture yield of template switching.

The study's findings and limits: Per million T cells, the diversity of TCR beta decreased roughly linearly as age advanced.

In terms of origin and age, donors were healthy Caucasian individuals from Russia aged roughly 6 to 100. Primed by a sample-barcoded 5' primer and a J-beta primer mix, a second PCR proceeded for roughly 6 to 12 cycles. MiXCR was run by TCRdb on the 5' RACE reads, yielding one entry per CDR3 protein. Of around 1.5 million distinct CDR3 sequences in the sample, approximately 60% are singletons; the top ten hold more than 6%. Germline assignment: CDR1 SNHLY and CDR2 FYNNEI. The CDR3 sequence is 14 residues long. V was trimmed by 8 bases and J by 6 bases, leaving 18 bases between them. A remark on this clonotype: Its cognate antigen is unknown.

The sample taken for sequencing was blood. The rearrangement joins TRBV2 to TRBJ2-3; D is possibly TRBD2 (5 bases). The TCR comes from a man between 18 and 29 years old in good health. The CDR3 loop is CASRSRVTPDTQYF. The DNA for the CDR3 is TGTGCCAGCCGGTCGAGGGTCACTCCGGATACGCAGTATTTT. Together with reference TRBV2 and TRBJ2-3, the CDR3 gives the full variable domain: EPEVTQTPSHQVTQMGQEVILRCVPISNHLYFYWYRQILGQKVEFLVSFYNNEISEKSEIFDDQFSVERPDGSNFTLKIRSTKLEDSAMYFCASRSRVTPDTQYFGPGTRLTVL.